One sample yielded the 31 T cell receptor beta chains listed below, sequenced in a study of OX40 agonist ivuxolimab in advanced cancers. Repertoires were generated with immunoSEQ multiplex PCR, while TCRdb's copy carries only in-frame clones and drops some. This sample has 55,000 to 70,000 clones; over 80% occur once, and the top ten carry around 3.3%. The sequencing used CD4+ or CD8+ T cells sorted from blood, collected in a trial of the OX40 agonist ivuxolimab. All receptors derive from an adult with an advanced solid tumor such as melanoma, head and neck, liver or kidney cancer.

The genes are TRBV5-1 and TRBJ2-2; D is perhaps TRBD2 (6 bases). Germline V gene lookup returns CDR1 SGHRS and CDR2 YFSETQ. V lost 4 bases and J 0 bases, leaving 13 bases between the germline ends. The CDR3 is 16 residues long. CDR3 in DNA: TGCGCCAGCAGCCCCCGGCCTAGCGCGAACACCGGGGAGCTGTTTTTT. This gives the protein CASSPRPSANTGELFF.

DNA of the CDR3: TGTGCCAGCACACCCGCGGAGACAGGGGTTCTCTACTTCTCCTACGAGCAGTACTTC. Protein product: CASTPAETGVLYFSYEQYF. V is TRBV7-9 and J is TRBJ2-7; TRBD1 agrees at 8 bases. The CDR3 runs to 19 residues. With 7 bases clipped from V and 0 bases from J, the junction kept 20 bases outside the gene matches. Per germline, CDR1 SEHNR and CDR2 FQNEAQ (reference sequence).

This chain connects TRBV7-2 to TRBJ2-1, with no clear D. Trimming removed 5 bases from V and 7 bases from J, with 12 bases in between. CDR3 length: 13 amino acids. Germline V CDR1 and CDR2: SGHTA, FQGNSA. CDR3 DNA sequence: TGTGCCAGCAGCCCCCAGGTCCTTAATGAGCAGTTCTTC. Translated: CASSPQVLNEQFF.

This chain connects TRBV14 to TRBJ1-1; tentative D call: TRBD1 (6 bases). The CDR3 is made up of 13 amino acids. Germline CDR1 reads SGHDN; CDR2 reads FVKESK. Trimming pared 5 bases from V and 2 bases from J, leaving 9 bases between. CDR3 bases: TGTGCCAGCAGCAAGGGACATAACACTGAAGCTTTCTTT. Translated: CASSKGHNTEAFF.

This clone was seen a single time. CDR3 in amino acids: CASNREDGPYEQYF. CDR3 sequence (DNA): TGTGCCAGCAATAGGGAGGATGGTCCCTACGAGCAGTACTTC. The chain combines TRBV6-6 with TRBJ2-7, with D maybe TRBD2 (6 bases). The germline V gene has CDR1 MNHNY and CDR2 SVGAGI (reference sequence). The V end lost 7 bases, the J end lost 2 bases, and 15 bases lay between the germline ends. The CDR3 loop spans 14 amino acids.

The rearrangement links TRBV28 to TRBJ1-5; 9 bases align to TRBD1. Looked up from germline, CDR1 is MDHEN and CDR2 is SYDVKM. This CDR3 contains 17 residues. V lost 5 bases and J lost 2; bases outside the gene matches: 10. In nucleotides, the CDR3 is TGTGCCAGCAGTCCCCCGGGACAGGGTGGGGGCAATCAGCCCCAGCATTTT. It specifies CASSPPGQGGGNQPQHF.

To note about this clone: Other DNA sequences within the sample encode an identical CDR3. The genes are TRBV29-1 and TRBJ2-7, with 8 bases fitting TRBD1. CDR1 is SQVTM and CDR2 is ANQGSEA in the germline V gene. With V trimmed by 1 base and J by 3 bases, 8 bases remained unmatched. The CDR3 consists of 15 residues. The CDR3 DNA is TGCAGCGTTGAAGGCCCCGGGACAGGCCTCTACGAGCAGTACTTC. Amino acids: CSVEGPGTGLYEQYF.

The chain combines TRBV28 with TRBJ1-2; D is perhaps TRBD1 (6 bases). Per germline, CDR1 MDHEN and CDR2 SYDVKM. CDR3 size: 16 residues. Trimming pared 4 bases from V and 8 bases from J, leaving 23 bases between. For the CDR3, the DNA is TGTGCCAGCAGTTCCCTCCAGGACAGAATCAGAGGCGGCTACACCTTC. This translates into CASSSLQDRIRGGYTF.

V and J are TRBV27 and TRBJ2-2; maybe TRBD2 (6 bases). Germline CDR1 is MNHEY and CDR2 is SMNVEV (reference sequence). The CDR3 runs 15 residues. The germline V and J ends were trimmed by 0 bases and 7 bases, with 12 bases remaining between them. CDR3 sequence: CASSLSGWGDGELFF. The CDR3 DNA sequence: TGTGCCAGCAGTTTATCGGGTTGGGGGGACGGGGAGCTGTTTTTT.

The J gene is TRBJ1-1, the V gene TRBV16; D remains unclear. Germline V gives CDR1 KGHSY, CDR2 FQNENV. The V end was cut by 2 bases, the J end by 5 bases, with 9 bases between. This CDR3 region has 13 residues. CDR3 in DNA: TGTGCCAGCAGCCAAGATCGTTCTACTGAAGCTTTCTTT. It codes for CASSQDRSTEAFF.

The V and J genes are TRBV15 and TRBJ2-6, with D hard to call. Germline values: CDR1 LNHNV, CDR2 YYDKDF (reference sequence). The length of the CDR3 is 14 residues. The ends were cut back, 9 bases at V and 1 base at J, with 10 bases in the middle. The CDR3 reads CATRTDSGANVLTF. CDR3 DNA sequence: TGTGCCACTAGGACGGATTCTGGGGCCAACGTCCTGACTTTC. The full variable domain, in which reference TRBV15 and TRBJ2-6 provide the parts outside the CDR3, is DAMVIQNPRYQVTQFGKPVTLSCSQTLNHNVMYWYQQKSSQAPKLLFHYYDKDFNNEADTPDNFQSRRPNTSFCFLDIRSPGLGDTAMYLCATRTDSGANVLTFGAGSRLTVL.

The CDR3 DNA sequence: TGTGCCTGGAGTCGGGGAAGCTACGAGCAGTACTTC. Its translation is CAWSRGSYEQYF. V gene TRBV30 combines with J gene TRBJ2-7; D is possibly TRBD2 (5 bases). The CDR3 has 12 residues. Trimming stripped 2 bases from V and 3 bases from J, with 8 bases between. From germline, CDR1 is GTSNPN and CDR2 SVGIG (reference sequence).

J is TRBJ1-4 and V is TRBV4-2; no clear D gene. V was pared by 0 bases and J by 5 bases, with 10 bases between. The CDR3 extends over 15 amino acids. The V gene's germline CDR1 is LGHNA and CDR2 YNFKEQ. CDR3 sequence: CASSQDSGENEKLFF. In nucleotides, the CDR3 is TGTGCCAGCAGCCAAGATTCCGGCGAGAATGAAAAACTGTTTTTT.

The chain uses TRBV5-6 and TRBJ1-2, with D possibly TRBD1 on 5 matching bases. The germline V gene has CDR1 SGHDT and CDR2 YYEEEE. The CDR3 is made up of 13 amino acids. The V end was cut by 4 bases, the J end by 4 bases, with 11 bases between. The CDR3 protein is CASSPDRFYGYTF. The CDR3 bases are TGTGCCAGCAGCCCCGACAGATTCTATGGCTACACCTTC.

This sequence joins TRBV4-3 and TRBJ1-6, with TRBD1 identical over 7 bases. Germline V CDR1 and CDR2: LGHNA, YSLEER. With V trimmed by 2 bases and J by 10 bases, 8 bases remained unmatched. The CDR3 sequence is 15 residues long. Written as DNA, the CDR3 is TGCGCCAGCAGCCAAACGACAGGGTACTTCTCACCCCTCCACTTT. Amino acid sequence: CASSQTTGYFSPLHF.

The chain joins TRBV28 to TRBJ1-6; D is undetermined. The CDR3 has 12 amino acids. V lost 3 bases to trimming and J lost 14 bases, with 11 bases between them. Germline V lookup: CDR1 MDHEN, CDR2 SYDVKM. The DNA of the CDR3 is TGTGCCAGCAGTTTGAGGAATGTGGCCCTCCACTTT. Translating it yields CASSLRNVALHF. Supplemented by reference TRBV28 and TRBJ1-6, the full variable domain reads DVKVTQSSRYLVKRTGEKVFLECVQDMDHENMFWYRQDPGLGLRLIYFSYDVKMKEKGDIPEGYSVSREKKERFSLILESASTNQTSMYLCASSLRNVALHFGNGTRLTVT.

CDR3 protein: CASSLGEETQYF. The CDR3 coding sequence is TGCGCCAGCAGCCTGGGAGAAGAGACCCAGTACTTC. The chain joins TRBV5-1 to TRBJ2-5; maybe TRBD2 (5 bases). V was pared by 4 bases and J by 3 bases, with 7 bases between. The CDR3 covers 12 residues. Germline V CDR1 and CDR2: SGHRS, YFSETQ.

The chain is built from TRBV9 and TRBJ2-1, with 10 bases that match TRBD1. CDR1 and CDR2 (germline): SGDLS, YYNGEE. This CDR3 has 15 amino acids. The V segment lost 3 bases and the J segment 7 bases; nucleotides outside the gene matches: 7. CDR3 nucleotide sequence: TGTGCCAGCAGCGCGTGGACAGGGGGGATTAATGAGCAGTTCTTC. Protein: CASSAWTGGINEQFF.

Only a few counts were recorded for this clone. The chain carries TRBV6-4 and TRBJ1-1; D is uncertain. Germline V CDR1 and CDR2: MRHNA, SNTAGT. This CDR3 contains 13 residues. Trimming cost V 3 bases and J 2 bases, with 7 bases left between them. CDR3 loop: CASSDSENTEAFF. The CDR3 DNA follows: TGTGCCAGCAGTGATAGCGAAAACACTGAAGCTTTCTTT.

V gene TRBV5-8 combines with J gene TRBJ2-5; D possibly corresponds to TRBD1 (6 bases). V lost 1 base and J lost 4, with 14 bases in between. The CDR3 is 15 amino acids. CDR1 is SGHTS and CDR2 is YDEGEE in the germline V gene. The CDR3 spells CASSLRGGRIETQYF. The DNA of the CDR3 is TGTGCCAGCAGCTTGAGAGGGGGAAGAATAGAGACCCAGTACTTC.

The V call is TRBV18, the J call TRBJ1-1; 7 nucleotides align to TRBD1. CDR3 size: 16 residues. V was pared by 5 bases and J by 0 bases, with 9 bases of the junction left unmatched. Germline V CDR1 and CDR2: KGHSH, LQKENI. The CDR3 here is CASSVTEGQLNTEAFF. DNA for the CDR3: TGTGCCAGCTCAGTTACCGAGGGACAGTTGAACACTGAAGCTTTCTTT.

This chain connects TRBV5-4 to TRBJ1-4, with 7 bases that match TRBD1. The trim removed 4 bases at V and 6 bases at J, leaving 12 bases unmatched. The V gene's germline CDR1 is SGHNT and CDR2 YYREEE (reference sequence). The length of the CDR3 is 16 residues. CDR3 nucleotide sequence: TGTGCCAGCAGCGTGACCCCGGGACAGCGAGATGAAAAACTGTTTTTT. It encodes CASSVTPGQRDEKLFF.

The gene calls are TRBV5-8 and TRBJ2-3; D not resolved. The CDR3 extends over 11 amino acids. From germline, CDR1 is SGHTS and CDR2 YDEGEE. Deletions cut 2 bases from V and 5 bases from J, with 3 bases between. The chain's CDR3 is CASSFQDTQYF. The CDR3, as DNA: TGTGCCAGCAGCTTCCAAGATACGCAGTATTTT.

V and J are TRBV11-3 and TRBJ2-7, with 9 bases matching TRBD1. Germline CDR1 SGHNT, CDR2 YENEEA. The ends lost 4 bases at V and 2 bases at J; junction bases unmatched: 9. The CDR3 runs 16 residues. The CDR3 DNA is TGTGCCAGCAGCTCCAATCCGGGACAGGGTACCTACGAGCAGTACTTC. It yields the protein CASSSNPGQGTYEQYF.

The chain links TRBV9 to TRBJ2-5; either TRBD1 or TRBD2 may supply D (5 bases each). CDR1 SGDLS and CDR2 YYNGEE come from the germline V gene. Trimming removed 4 bases at V and 4 bases at J, with 17 bases between. CDR3 size: 15 residues. CDR3: CASSPEGTRPETQYF. The CDR3 DNA reads TGTGCCAGCAGCCCCGAGGGGACGAGGCCAGAGACCCAGTACTTC.

The rearrangement uses TRBV28 and TRBJ1-1, with D unclear. The CDR3 loop spans 15 amino acids. Germline CDR1 reads MDHEN; CDR2 reads SYDVKM. The ends were cut back, 2 bases at V and 0 bases at J, with 10 bases in the middle. CDR3 DNA sequence: TGTGCCAGCAGTTTAGAGATATTAATGAACACTGAAGCTTTCTTT. Protein product: CASSLEILMNTEAFF.

The chain joins TRBV7-3 to TRBJ2-7; no firm D call. With 5 bases removed from V and 5 bases from J, the gap between germline ends came to 13 bases. This CDR3 contains 13 residues. Germline CDR1 is SGHTA and CDR2 is FQGTGA. CDR3 amino acids: CASSPPGSNEQYF. The CDR3 nucleotides are TGTGCCAGCAGCCCACCGGGTTCAAACGAGCAGTACTTC.

The chain couples TRBV14 to TRBJ2-7; 9 bases align to TRBD1. Looked up from germline, CDR1 is SGHDN and CDR2 is FVKESK. There are 15 residues in the CDR3. Unmatched junction bases numbered 3, after V lost 2 bases and J lost 1 base. The CDR3 DNA is TGTGCCAGCAGCCAACTCGACAGGGGGTCCTACGAGCAGTACTTC. The encoded protein is CASSQLDRGSYEQYF.

The chain recombines TRBV9 with TRBJ2-3; 10 bases are a match to TRBD2. Looked up from germline, CDR1 is SGDLS and CDR2 is YYNGEE. V lost 0 bases, J lost 6 bases, and 4 bases stayed unmatched. The CDR3 contains 15 residues. CDR3 in amino acids: CASSVDQRGGDTQYF. The CDR3 DNA is TGTGCCAGCAGCGTAGACCAGCGGGGGGGGGATACGCAGTATTTT. Supplemented by reference TRBV9 and TRBJ2-3, the full variable domain reads DSGVTQTPKHLITATGQRVTLRCSPRSGDLSVYWYQQSLDQGLQFLIQYYNGEERAKGNILERFSAQQFPDLHSELNLSSLELGDSALYFCASSVDQRGGDTQYFGPGTRLTVL.

V gene TRBV9 combines with J gene TRBJ1-6; the D gene is possibly TRBD1 (5 bases). V was pared by 1 base and J by 5 bases, with 13 bases between. Per germline, CDR1 SGDLS and CDR2 YYNGEE. The CDR3 loop spans 16 amino acids. CDR3 bases: TGTGCCAGCAGCGTATACGAGGGGAAAAATAATTCACCCCTCCACTTT. Translation: CASSVYEGKNNSPLHF.

This sequence joins TRBV28 and TRBJ2-1, with TRBD1 matching 8 bases. The CDR3 spans 17 residues. Per germline, CDR1 MDHEN and CDR2 SYDVKM. Unmatched junction bases numbered 11, after V lost 6 bases and J lost 1 base. Here the CDR3 reads CASRAAGGARSYNEQFF. The CDR3 DNA reads as TGTGCCAGCAGGGCGGCAGGGGGCGCGAGGTCCTACAATGAGCAGTTCTTC.